This TCR beta chain was identified in a study of blood T cell repertoires in COVID-19. This clone was seen many times. The sample holds other DNA sequences that translate to the same CDR3. Clones were sequenced by immunoSEQ multiplex PCR, and TCRdb holds only the in-frame ones, with some missing. This repertoire shows 100,000 to 120,000 clones, 82% found once; its top ten account for 16%. V lost 3 bases to trimming and J lost 6 bases; unmatched junction nucleotides: 12. This CDR3 has 16 amino acids. Germline values: CDR1 DFQATT, CDR2 SNEGSKA (reference sequence). This rearrangement joins TRBV20-1 to TRBJ2-2; 8 nucleotides agree with TRBD2. The receptor was derived from a woman aged 55-69 years with acute or convalescent COVID-19. The specimen was peripheral blood. The CDR3 here is CSASTLAGGGPGELFF. The CDR3 coding sequence is TGCAGTGCTAGTACTCTTGCCGGGGGGGGCCCCGGGGAGCTGTTTTTT.